The 17 T cell receptor beta chains listed next were all sequenced from one sample in a study of blood T cells in healthy people across ages. The authors ran a second PCR of roughly 6 to 12 cycles using a sample-barcoded 5' primer and a J-beta primer mix. MiXCR, applied by TCRdb to the 5' RACE reads, yields one record per CDR3 protein. The sample has some 760,000 distinct CDR3 sequences; just under 25% are singletons. This sample was also put to use in a study of T cells of mothers and their children.

The sequenced sample was blood. The source is a boy aged 5-17 years in good health.

The chain carries TRBV20-1 and TRBJ2-7; no clear D. Germline CDR1 reads DFQATT; CDR2 reads SNEGSKA (reference sequence). This CDR3 has 15 residues. The V end was cut by 3 bases, the J end by 1 base, with 16 bases between. This CDR3 is CSARDLTPLSYEQYF. The CDR3 DNA is TGCAGTGCTAGGGATTTGACACCTCTGTCCTACGAGCAGTACTTC.

The V call is TRBV6-6, the J call TRBJ2-5; D may match TRBD1 or TRBD2 (5 bases each). Near its end, the DNA agrees better with TRBJ2-7, so the J call may be wrong. The length of the CDR3 is 16 residues. Germline V gives CDR1 MNHNY, CDR2 SVGAGI (reference sequence). CDR3 nucleotides: TGTGCCAGCAGTTACTCGAGAGGGACGATCTCCTACGAGCAGTACTTC. Translated, it gives CASSYSRGTISYEQYF.

This clonotype was counted a few times. This chain joins TRBV20-1 and TRBJ2-5; no clear D. Germline assignment: CDR1 DFQATT and CDR2 SNEGSKA (reference sequence). V was trimmed by 5 bases and J by 3 bases, leaving 16 bases between them. The length of the CDR3 is 14 residues. CDR3 coding DNA: TGCAGTGCTGGTGTCAGGACGAGAGAAGAGACCCAGTACTTC. It codes for CSAGVRTREETQYF.

This clonotype was observed a few times. This chain joins TRBV5-1 and TRBJ2-1, with 12 bases lining up with TRBD2. The V segment lost 4 bases and the J segment 14 bases; nucleotides outside the gene matches: 10. The CDR3 is 14 residues long. Germline assignment: CDR1 SGHRS and CDR2 YFSETQ. CDR3 DNA: TGCGCCAGCAGCCTACAGACTAGCGGGAGTGAAAAGTTCTTC. Translating it yields CASSLQTSGSEKFF.

Only a few counts were recorded for this clonotype. The J gene is TRBJ2-2, the V gene TRBV20-1; D may be TRBD2 (5 bases). Germline CDR1 and CDR2: DFQATT and SNEGSKA (reference sequence). Trimming removed 0 bases from V and 2 bases from J, with 10 bases in between. The CDR3 has 15 amino acids. CDR3 amino acids: CSARDKRSNTGELFF. The DNA of the CDR3 is TGCAGTGCTAGAGATAAGCGGTCTAACACCGGGGAGCTGTTTTTT.

The table lists this clonotype with a few counts. The chain combines TRBV6-2 or TRBV6-3 with TRBJ2-6; 7 bases align to TRBD2. CDR1 and CDR2 (germline): MNHEY, SVGEGT. V was clipped by 5 bases and J by 2 bases; unmatched bases: 12. CDR3 length: 18 residues. In DNA form, the CDR3 reads TGTGCCAGCAGTACTACAAGGGGAGGGGAGGCTGGGGCCAACGTCCTGACTTTC. Translation gives CASSTTRGGEAGANVLTF.

Concerning this clonotype: The junction does not match germline at one end; this may be a read error. This chain uses TRBV5-5 with TRBJ1-5; 8 bases are a match to TRBD1. The CDR3 runs to 14 residues. The germline CDR1 and CDR2 sequences are SGHKS and YYEKEE (reference sequence). The CDR3 region has the DNA TGCGCCAGCAGCATAAGACAGGGGCATCAGCCCCAGCATTTT. It codes for CASSIRQGHQPQHF.

The chain uses TRBV20-1 and TRBJ2-1, with unresolved D. The germline V gene encodes CDR1 DFQATT and CDR2 SNEGSKA (reference sequence). This CDR3 spans 10 amino acids. V gave up 3 bases and J gave up 8 bases, with 5 bases separating them. In DNA form, the CDR3 reads TGCAGTGCTAGGAAGGATGAGCAGTTCTTC. Its protein product is CSARKDEQFF.

The chain has TRBV27 and TRBJ1-5, with D maybe TRBD1 (6 bases). CDR3 size: 14 residues. Germline CDR1 is MNHEY and CDR2 is SMNVEV (reference sequence). V was cut by 5 bases and J by 3 bases, with 11 bases left in between. The CDR3 loop is CASSPTGYNQPQHF. CDR3 DNA: TGTGCCAGCAGTCCGACAGGATACAATCAGCCCCAGCATTTT.

V gene TRBV7-8 combines with J gene TRBJ2-7; 9 positions agree with TRBD1. The CDR3 extends over 15 amino acids. From germline, CDR1 is SGHVS and CDR2 FQNEAQ. After removal of 5 bases from V and 2 bases from J, the junction contained 7 bases not matched to a gene. The CDR3 loop reads CASSHRTGVAYEQYF. For the CDR3, the DNA is TGTGCCAGCAGCCACCGGACAGGGGTCGCCTACGAGCAGTACTTC.

CDR3 in DNA: TGCGCCAGCAGCCCCTCTCGGCTACCGAATGAGCAGTTCTTC. As protein: CASSPSRLPNEQFF. V usage is TRBV4-3 and J usage is TRBJ2-1; D uncertain. Between the trimmed V and J ends, which lost 4 bases and 7 bases, there was a span of 14 bases. CDR1 and CDR2 from the germline V gene are LGHNA and YSLEER. The CDR3 is made up of 14 amino acids.

This clonotype was counted a few times. V usage is TRBV28 and J usage is TRBJ2-7; D gene uncertain. The germline V and J ends were trimmed by 2 bases and 3 bases, with 8 bases remaining between them. Germline lookup yields CDR1 MDHEN and CDR2 SYDVKM. The CDR3 length is 13 residues. The CDR3 loop reads CASSLRRNYEQYF. The CDR3 bases are TGTGCCAGCAGTTTACGCCGCAACTACGAGCAGTACTTC.

The rearrangement uses TRBV6-5 and TRBJ1-2; TRBD1 aligns across 7 bases. Trimming cost V 6 bases and J 4 bases; bases outside gene matches: 8. Looked up from germline, CDR1 is MNHEY and CDR2 is SVGAGI. CDR3 length: 14 residues. The CDR3 sequence: CASSPTGTAYGYTF. In DNA form, the CDR3 reads TGTGCCAGCAGCCCGACCGGGACAGCCTATGGCTACACCTTC.

V usage is TRBV9 and J usage is TRBJ1-2; no clear D. The germline V and J ends were trimmed by 3 bases and 8 bases, with 17 bases remaining between them. Germline CDR1 is SGDLS and CDR2 is YYNGEE. The CDR3 has 14 amino acids. In nucleotides, the CDR3 is TGTGCCAGCAGCGATGGGATCATGGCCGAGGGCTACACCTTC. It yields the protein CASSDGIMAEGYTF. Together with reference TRBV9 and TRBJ1-2, the CDR3 gives the full variable domain: DSGVTQTPKHLITATGQRVTLRCSPRSGDLSVYWYQQSLDQGLQFLIQYYNGEERAKGNILERFSAQQFPDLHSELNLSSLELGDSALYFCASSDGIMAEGYTFGSGTRLTVV.

This clonotype appeared once. A junction boundary mismatches the germline segment, possibly from a read error. The V and J genes are TRBV2 and TRBJ1-1; no reliable D call. Germline V gives CDR1 SNHLY, CDR2 FYNNEI. This CDR3 has 14 amino acids. CDR3 protein: CASSEIAVNIEAFF. CDR3 bases: TGTGCCAGCAGTGAAATTGCTGTGAACATTGAAGCTTTCTTT.

This clonotype was seen more than once but under ten times. The chain combines TRBV4-3 with TRBJ1-2; 7 nucleotides agree with TRBD1. The CDR3 length is 14 residues. V gave up 3 bases and J gave up 8 bases; unmatched junction bases: 9. The V gene's germline CDR1 is LGHNA and CDR2 YSLEER. The CDR3 coding sequence is TGCGCCAGCAGCCACACTACAGGGGCCCACGGCTACACCTTC. Its protein is CASSHTTGAHGYTF.

This clonotype appeared many times. This chain joins TRBV28 and TRBJ2-3; TRBD2 agrees at 8 bases. The CDR3 length is 15 residues. The germline gives CDR1 MDHEN, CDR2 SYDVKM. V was pared by 6 bases and J by 9 bases, with 14 bases of the junction left unmatched. Written as DNA, the CDR3 is TGTGCCAGCAGCCTCGGGACGGGGGGGCCGCGGACGCAGTATTTT. This sequence encodes CASSLGTGGPRTQYF.